The text below deals with one T cell receptor beta chain. The sample is drawn from a study of early T cells in non-severe SARS-CoV-2 infection. The wider study: With bulk RNA from unsorted whole blood as input, sequencing yielded unpaired chains.

Molecules of cDNA were individually given unique molecular identifiers that were attached to them. TCRdb recomputed calls from the 5' RACE reads with MiXCR, one row per CDR3 protein. The repertoire holds about 40,000 distinct CDR3 sequences, with roughly 4.7% as singletons. Germline V lookup: CDR1 KGHDR, CDR2 SFDVKD. This CDR3 spans 16 amino acids. V lost 0 bases and J lost 0, with 9 bases in between. This receptor was identified in an adult who was a healthcare worker with PCR-confirmed SARS-CoV-2 infection or an uninfected control (not recorded which). This chain joins TRBV24-1 and TRBJ2-3; D unclear. Sequenced input: whole blood. CDR3 sequence: CATSDLRGPSTDTQYF. CDR3 DNA sequence: TGTGCCACCAGTGATTTGCGCGGCCCTAGCACAGATACGCAGTATTTT.